These 31 T cell receptor beta chains share one sample of origin, sequenced in a study of shared clonotypes between healthy human individuals. Measured with immunoSEQ multiplex PCR; TCRdb has only the in-frame clones, and not every one. Of 330,000 or so clones in the sample, around 74% were seen once. Sequencing used memory CD4+ T cells sorted from blood. Subset meaning: CD45RA-negative fraction. These receptors were collected from a man aged 25-45 years in good health.

The chain links TRBV6-5 to TRBJ2-3, with D hard to call. V dropped 0 bases and J dropped 4 bases, with 11 bases sitting between them. In germline, CDR1 is MNHEY, CDR2 SVGAGI. The CDR3 is 15 residues long. The CDR3 protein is CASSYSTSTADTQYF. CDR3 sequence (DNA): TGTGCCAGCAGTTACTCGACCAGCACGGCAGATACGCAGTATTTT.

This chain joins TRBV6-1 and TRBJ1-5; 8 bases line up with TRBD1. The CDR3 has 15 amino acids. With 7 bases clipped from V and 3 bases from J, the junction kept 8 bases outside the gene matches. CDR1 MNHNS and CDR2 SASEGT come from the germline V gene. The CDR3 sequence is CASNLDRGANQPQHF. CDR3 nucleotides: TGTGCCAGCAACCTAGACAGGGGCGCCAATCAGCCCCAGCATTTT.

This clone came up many times. This chain connects TRBV19 to TRBJ2-1; the D is unclear. Germline V gene data show CDR1 as LNHDA and CDR2 as SQIVND (reference sequence). This CDR3 is 15 amino acids long. Trimming removed 0 bases at V and 5 bases at J, with 11 bases between. CDR3 sequence: CASSIDPSIDNEQFF. Written as DNA, the CDR3 is TGTGCCAGTAGTATAGACCCCTCTATTGACAATGAGCAGTTCTTC.

The chain recombines TRBV6-6 with TRBJ2-2; D not resolved. V lost 4 bases and J lost 8, with 11 bases in between. Per germline, CDR1 MNHNY and CDR2 SVGAGI (reference sequence). The CDR3 is 13 amino acids. In nucleotides, the CDR3 is TGTGCCAGCAGTTCCTCCCCATTTGGGGAGCTGTTTTTT. Translating gives CASSSSPFGELFF.

The genes are TRBV6-1 and TRBJ2-2, with a weak D call TRBD2 (6 bases). The CDR3 is made up of 14 amino acids. Trimming took off 4 bases at V and 5 bases at J, with 11 bases between the two ends. The V gene's germline CDR1 is MNHNS and CDR2 SASEGT. This CDR3 reads CASSVGLKTGELFF. CDR3 in DNA: TGTGCCAGCAGTGTGGGACTTAAAACCGGGGAGCTGTTTTTT.

This clone was seen a handful of times. V and J are TRBV18 and TRBJ2-1; 12 nucleotides align to TRBD2. The CDR3 is made up of 15 amino acids. In germline, CDR1 is KGHSH, CDR2 LQKENI. Trimming at V came to 2 bases and at J to 7 bases, leaving 3 bases not matched to a gene. The CDR3 protein is CASSPALAGGNEQFF. CDR3 nucleotides: TGTGCCAGCTCACCAGCACTAGCGGGGGGAAATGAGCAGTTCTTC.

J is TRBJ1-2 and V is TRBV2, with D possibly being TRBD1 (5 bases). Germline V gene data show CDR1 as SNHLY and CDR2 as FYNNEI. This CDR3 contains 13 residues. Trimming shortened V by 8 bases and J by 8 bases, and 18 bases separated the two germline ends. CDR3 residues: CASVVSGPGGYTF. Here the CDR3 DNA reads TGTGCCAGCGTCGTGTCAGGGCCGGGAGGCTACACCTTC.

The chain has TRBV6-1 and TRBJ2-2, with D possibly being TRBD1 (6 bases). CDR1 MNHNS and CDR2 SASEGT come from the germline V gene. This CDR3 region has 14 residues. Trimming removed 8 bases at V and 4 bases at J, with 14 bases between. CDR3 in DNA: TGTGCCAGCCTCAGACAGGAGAGCACCGGGGAGCTGTTTTTT. Protein sequence: CASLRQESTGELFF.

This clone was recorded many times. The chain recombines TRBV5-6 with TRBJ2-1; D gene uncertain. The CDR3 spans 14 residues. Germline CDR1 and CDR2: SGHDT and YYEEEE. V shed 1 base and J shed 4 bases, with 9 bases lying between them. The DNA of the CDR3 is TGTGCCAGCAGCTTGCCCGCAGGATACAATGAGCAGTTCTTC. As protein: CASSLPAGYNEQFF. The full variable domain, in which reference TRBV5-6 and TRBJ2-1 provide the parts outside the CDR3, is DAGVTQSPTHLIKTRGQQVTLRCSPKSGHDTVSWYQQALGQGPQFIFQYYEEEERQRGNFPDRFSGHQFPNYSSELNVNALLLGDSALYLCASSLPAGYNEQFFGPGTRLTVL.

V usage is TRBV27 and J usage is TRBJ2-3; 9 bases fit TRBD2. Germline values: CDR1 MNHEY, CDR2 SMNVEV (reference sequence). The CDR3 is 19 residues long. V gave up 6 bases and J gave up 4 bases; unmatched junction bases: 20. CDR3 coding DNA: TGTGCCAGCAGCCCGGGACTCCTCTCCGCGGGAGGGTTTTCAGATACGCAGTATTTT. Protein sequence: CASSPGLLSAGGFSDTQYF.

The V and J genes are TRBV28 and TRBJ2-7, with 8 bases lining up with TRBD2. CDR1 and CDR2 (germline): MDHEN, SYDVKM. The V segment lost 6 bases and the J segment 1 base; nucleotides outside the gene matches: 2. This CDR3 region has 13 residues. The CDR3: CASRAGGSYEQYF. CDR3 in DNA: TGTGCCAGCAGGGCGGGGGGATCCTACGAGCAGTACTTC.

This clone was seen a few times. This rearrangement joins TRBV2 to TRBJ2-5; tentative D call: TRBD1 (8 bases). The CDR3 contains 16 residues. The V gene's germline CDR1 is SNHLY and CDR2 FYNNEI. V lost 2 bases, J lost 4 bases, and 17 bases lay in between. The DNA of the CDR3 is TGTGCCAGCAGTGAACGAATGACAGGGGAGGGAGAGACCCAGTACTTC. Protein product: CASSERMTGEGETQYF.

V usage is TRBV30 and J usage is TRBJ1-2; D is uncertain. The CDR3 spans 14 residues. V lost 4 bases and J 3 bases, leaving 15 bases between the germline ends. The germline CDR1 and CDR2 sequences are GTSNPN and SVGIG (reference sequence). The CDR3 protein is CAWNKGFGDYGYTF. DNA for the CDR3: TGTGCCTGGAATAAGGGATTTGGGGACTATGGCTACACCTTC.

V usage is TRBV15 and J usage is TRBJ2-6; D ambiguous. The V gene's germline CDR1 is LNHNV and CDR2 YYDKDF (reference sequence). V was cut by 0 bases and J by 1 base, with 10 bases left in between. CDR3 size: 17 residues. DNA of the CDR3: TGTGCCACCAGCAGAGATCCGGTCCGGTCTGGGGCCAACGTCCTGACTTTC. As protein: CATSRDPVRSGANVLTF.

The chain recombines TRBV18 with TRBJ1-2; tentative D call: TRBD1 (6 bases). The germline V gene encodes CDR1 KGHSH and CDR2 LQKENI. V shed 2 bases and J shed 7 bases, with 14 bases lying between them. The CDR3 runs 14 residues. The CDR3 sequence is CASSPSGGAVGYTF. The CDR3 DNA reads as TGTGCCAGCTCACCATCCGGGGGCGCGGTTGGCTACACCTTC.

This chain links TRBV9 with TRBJ2-5; no firm D call. V was shortened by 3 bases and J by 4 bases, with 7 bases between the two germline ends. Germline loops: CDR1 SGDLS, CDR2 YYNGEE. The CDR3 length is 12 residues. The CDR3 spells CASSGSPETQYF. As DNA, the CDR3 is TGTGCCAGCAGCGGTAGTCCAGAGACCCAGTACTTC.

This clone occurred once. This chain uses TRBV5-4 with TRBJ2-5, with unresolved D. This CDR3 is 13 amino acids long. Germline V lookup: CDR1 SGHNT, CDR2 YYREEE (reference sequence). Trimming cost V 3 bases and J 4 bases, with 10 bases left between them. The CDR3 reads CASSSDRRETQYF. In DNA, the CDR3 is TGTGCCAGCAGCTCGGACCGGCGAGAGACCCAGTACTTC.

This clone is a singleton in its sample. The chain links TRBV2 to TRBJ1-5, with 7 bases that match TRBD1. CDR3 length: 14 amino acids. After removal of 6 bases from V and 3 bases from J, the junction contained 5 bases not matched to a gene. Germline values: CDR1 SNHLY, CDR2 FYNNEI. The CDR3 is CASSSGTDNQPQHF. CDR3 DNA sequence: TGTGCCAGCAGCTCCGGGACAGACAATCAGCCCCAGCATTTT. The full variable domain, in which reference TRBV2 and TRBJ1-5 provide the parts outside the CDR3, is EPEVTQTPSHQVTQMGQEVILRCVPISNHLYFYWYRQILGQKVEFLVSFYNNEISEKSEIFDDQFSVERPDGSNFTLKIRSTKLEDSAMYFCASSSGTDNQPQHFGDGTRLSIL.

The chain is built from TRBV18 and TRBJ2-2; possibly TRBD1 for D (5 bases). V lost 1 base to trimming and J lost 7 bases, with 16 bases between them. Germline CDR1 is KGHSH and CDR2 is LQKENI. The CDR3 loop spans 16 amino acids. The CDR3 DNA sequence: TGTGCCAGCTCACCACAAGGGGAAGGTCGTGGCGGGGAGCTGTTTTTT. The encoded protein is CASSPQGEGRGGELFF.

The genes are TRBV18 and TRBJ2-7, with a possible D match to TRBD2 (6 bases). Trimming cost V 2 bases and J 7 bases, with 15 bases left between them. Germline CDR1 is KGHSH and CDR2 is LQKENI. The CDR3 contains 14 residues. CDR3 DNA: TGTGCCAGCTCACCAACCGGGGGACTCGGGGAGCAGTACTTC. Translation: CASSPTGGLGEQYF. The full variable domain, in which reference TRBV18 and TRBJ2-7 provide the parts outside the CDR3, is NAGVMQNPRHLVRRRGQEARLRCSPMKGHSHVYWYRQLPEEGLKFMVYLQKENIIDESGMPKERFSAEFPKEGPSILRIQQVVRGDSAAYFCASSPTGGLGEQYFGPGTRLTVT.

This chain's CDR3 is CAWGTMAARGYTF. The DNA for the CDR3 is TGTGCCTGGGGGACGATGGCTGCGCGGGGCTACACCTTC. The V gene is TRBV30, the J gene TRBJ1-2, with D tentatively TRBD1 (5 bases). Germline values: CDR1 GTSNPN, CDR2 SVGIG (reference sequence). Trimming stripped 5 bases from V and 8 bases from J, with 18 bases between. The CDR3 sequence is 13 residues long.

The rearrangement uses TRBV25-1 and TRBJ1-1; possible D gene TRBD1, 5 bases. CDR1 is MGHDK, CDR2 SYGVNS, per germline. The CDR3 totals 14 residues. The V end was cut by 1 base, the J end by 7 bases, with 13 bases between. CDR3 sequence reads: CASSEFGALDEAFF. The CDR3 coding sequence is TGTGCCAGCAGTGAATTCGGGGCTCTGGATGAAGCTTTCTTT.

This chain connects TRBV25-1 to TRBJ2-3; 7 bases are a match to TRBD1. After removal of 2 bases from V and 0 bases from J, the junction contained 5 bases not matched to a gene. The CDR3 extends over 16 amino acids. The V gene's germline CDR1 is MGHDK and CDR2 SYGVNS. CDR3 region: CASSEHRGPSTDTQYF. The CDR3 DNA sequence: TGTGCCAGCAGTGAACACAGGGGCCCAAGCACAGATACGCAGTATTTT.

This clone was seen at least ten times. The chain employs TRBV20-1 and TRBJ1-2; D perhaps matches TRBD1 (6 bases). The V end was cut by 6 bases, the J end by 10 bases, with 12 bases between. Germline V CDR1 and CDR2: DFQATT, SNEGSKA (reference sequence). There are 10 residues in the CDR3. The CDR3 nucleotides are TGCAGTGCGATAGGGACACCCTACACCTTC. It encodes CSAIGTPYTF.

J is TRBJ2-1 and V is TRBV14; D may be TRBD2 (5 bases). This CDR3 has 14 residues. Germline V gene lookup returns CDR1 SGHDN and CDR2 FVKESK. Trimming shortened V by 0 bases and J by 11 bases, and 14 bases separated the two germline ends. In DNA, the CDR3 is TGTGCCAGCAGCCAAGATCGGCTAGCAGAGAAGCAGTTCTTC. Its protein is CASSQDRLAEKQFF.

To note about this clone: The same CDR3 can be traced to other DNA sequences in this sample. The chain employs TRBV2 and TRBJ2-1, with 7 bases lining up with TRBD2. After removal of 4 bases from V and 4 bases from J, the junction contained 4 bases not matched to a gene. The CDR3 is 14 residues long. Germline loops: CDR1 SNHLY, CDR2 FYNNEI. The CDR3 DNA is TGTGCCAGCAGTGCTAGCGGAAGGTACAATGAGCAGTTCTTC. Its translation is CASSASGRYNEQFF.

The J gene is TRBJ2-5, the V gene TRBV9; D is unresolved. The CDR3 loop spans 13 amino acids. Germline CDR1 SGDLS, CDR2 YYNGEE. V was trimmed by 0 bases and J by 2 bases, leaving 5 bases between them. CDR3 DNA sequence: TGTGCCAGCAGCGTAGAGCCACAAGAGACCCAGTACTTC. Protein product: CASSVEPQETQYF. The full variable domain, in which reference TRBV9 and TRBJ2-5 provide the parts outside the CDR3, is DSGVTQTPKHLITATGQRVTLRCSPRSGDLSVYWYQQSLDQGLQFLIQYYNGEERAKGNILERFSAQQFPDLHSELNLSSLELGDSALYFCASSVEPQETQYFGPGTRLLVL.

V usage is TRBV13 and J usage is TRBJ2-2; possibly TRBD1 for D (6 bases). The CDR3 length is 15 residues. Germline-derived CDR1 and CDR2 are PRHDT and FYEKMQ (reference sequence). Trimming removed 5 bases from V and 6 bases from J, with 16 bases in between. The CDR3 region has the DNA TGTGCCAGCAGCCTCCACCAGGGGTCGGCCGGGGAGCTGTTTTTT. Translated, it gives CASSLHQGSAGELFF.

V gene TRBV5-6 combines with J gene TRBJ2-7; tentative D call: TRBD2 (5 bases). The length of the CDR3 is 17 residues. Trimming removed 0 bases at V and 2 bases at J, with 18 bases between. Germline CDR1 is SGHDT and CDR2 is YYEEEE. CDR3 bases: TGTGCCAGCAGCTTGGACCGGGGTAACGACGGAGCCTACGAGCAGTACTTC. Translating gives CASSLDRGNDGAYEQYF.

V and J are TRBV5-4 and TRBJ1-1; a possible D gene is TRBD1 (6 bases). Between the trimmed V and J ends, which lost 3 bases and 0 bases, there was a span of 9 bases. In germline, CDR1 is SGHNT, CDR2 YYREEE (reference sequence). The CDR3 is 14 amino acids. The CDR3 region is CASSYTGMNTEAFF. DNA of the CDR3: TGTGCCAGCAGCTATACAGGGATGAACACTGAAGCTTTCTTT.

The rearrangement uses TRBV4-2 and TRBJ2-3; D gene uncertain. The germline V gene has CDR1 LGHNA and CDR2 YNFKEQ. The V and J ends lost 4 bases and 1 base respectively, with 15 bases between them. This CDR3 is built from 16 residues. DNA for the CDR3: TGTGCCAGCAGCCTTTCAGGCCACTCCCGCACAGATACGCAGTATTTT. It specifies CASSLSGHSRTDTQYF.